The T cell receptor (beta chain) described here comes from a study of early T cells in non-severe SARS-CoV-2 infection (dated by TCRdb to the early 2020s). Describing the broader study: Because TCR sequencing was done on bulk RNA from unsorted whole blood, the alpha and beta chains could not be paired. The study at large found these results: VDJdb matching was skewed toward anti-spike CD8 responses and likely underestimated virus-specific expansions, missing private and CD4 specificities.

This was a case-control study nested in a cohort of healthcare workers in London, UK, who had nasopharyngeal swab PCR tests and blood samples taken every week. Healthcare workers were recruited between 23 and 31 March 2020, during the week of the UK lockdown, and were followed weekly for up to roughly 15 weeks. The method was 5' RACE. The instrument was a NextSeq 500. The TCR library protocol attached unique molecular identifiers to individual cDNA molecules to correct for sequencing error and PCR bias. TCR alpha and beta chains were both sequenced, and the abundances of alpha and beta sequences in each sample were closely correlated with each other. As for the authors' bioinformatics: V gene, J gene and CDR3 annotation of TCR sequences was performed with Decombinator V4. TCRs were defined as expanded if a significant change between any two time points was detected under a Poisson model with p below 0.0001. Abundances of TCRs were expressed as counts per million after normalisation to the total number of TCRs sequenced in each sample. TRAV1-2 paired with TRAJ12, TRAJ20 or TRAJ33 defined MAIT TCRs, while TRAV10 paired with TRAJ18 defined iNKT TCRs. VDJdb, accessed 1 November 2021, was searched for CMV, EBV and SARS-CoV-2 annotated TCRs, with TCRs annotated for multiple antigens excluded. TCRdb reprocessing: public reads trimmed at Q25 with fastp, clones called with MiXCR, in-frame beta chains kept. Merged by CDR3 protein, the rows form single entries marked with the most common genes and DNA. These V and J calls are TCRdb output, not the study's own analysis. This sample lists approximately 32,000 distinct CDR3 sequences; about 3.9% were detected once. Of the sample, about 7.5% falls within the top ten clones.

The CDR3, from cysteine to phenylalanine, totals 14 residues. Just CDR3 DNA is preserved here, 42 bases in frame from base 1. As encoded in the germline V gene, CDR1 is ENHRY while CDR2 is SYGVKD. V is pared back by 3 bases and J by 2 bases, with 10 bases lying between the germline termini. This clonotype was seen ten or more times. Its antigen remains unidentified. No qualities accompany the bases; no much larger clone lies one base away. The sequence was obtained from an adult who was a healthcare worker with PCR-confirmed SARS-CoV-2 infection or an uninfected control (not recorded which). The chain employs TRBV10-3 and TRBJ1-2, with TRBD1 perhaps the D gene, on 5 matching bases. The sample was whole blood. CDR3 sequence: CAISDWGLNYGYTF. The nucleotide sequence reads TGTGCCATCAGTGATTGGGGCTTAAACTATGGCTACACCTTC.